This T cell receptor beta chain comes out of a study of OX40 agonist ivuxolimab in advanced cancers. TCRdb's copy holds only in-frame clones and misses some; the assay was immunoSEQ multiplex PCR. The sample has more than 50,000 clones, roughly nine tenths seen once. The CDR3 totals 13 residues. In germline, CDR1 is SNHLY, CDR2 FYNNEI. V gave up 8 bases and J gave up 3 bases; unmatched junction bases: 5. The study sampled blood at baseline, cycle 4 day 1, and cycle 7 day 1. Sequences were derived from CD4+ or CD8+ T cells sorted from blood, sampled in a trial of the OX40 agonist ivuxolimab. The genes are TRBV2 and TRBJ1-2; 8 bases align to TRBD1. This TCR came from an adult with an advanced solid tumor such as melanoma, head and neck, liver or kidney cancer. DNA of the CDR3: TGTGCCAGCCGGGACAGGCTGTACTATGGCTACACCTTC. This codes for CASRDRLYYGYTF. Full variable domain (remainder filled in from reference TRBV2 and TRBJ1-2): EPEVTQTPSHQVTQMGQEVILRCVPISNHLYFYWYRQILGQKVEFLVSFYNNEISEKSEIFDDQFSVERPDGSNFTLKIRSTKLEDSAMYFCASRDRLYYGYTFGSGTRLTVV.